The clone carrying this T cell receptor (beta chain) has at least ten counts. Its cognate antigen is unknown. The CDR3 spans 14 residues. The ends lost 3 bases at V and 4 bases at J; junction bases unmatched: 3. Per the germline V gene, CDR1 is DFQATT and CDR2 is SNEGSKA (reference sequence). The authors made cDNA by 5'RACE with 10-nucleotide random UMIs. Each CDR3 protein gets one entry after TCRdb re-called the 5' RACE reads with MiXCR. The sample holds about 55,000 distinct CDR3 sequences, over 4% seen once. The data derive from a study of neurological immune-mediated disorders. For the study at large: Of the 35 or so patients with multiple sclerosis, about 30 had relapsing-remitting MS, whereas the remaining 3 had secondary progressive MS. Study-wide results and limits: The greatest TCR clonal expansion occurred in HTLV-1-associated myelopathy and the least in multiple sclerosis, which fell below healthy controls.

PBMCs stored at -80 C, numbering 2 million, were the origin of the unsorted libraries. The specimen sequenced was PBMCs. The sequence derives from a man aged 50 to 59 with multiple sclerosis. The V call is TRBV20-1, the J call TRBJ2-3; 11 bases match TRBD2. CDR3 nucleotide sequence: TGCAGTGCTAGTAGACTAGCGGGGCCAGATACGCAGTATTTT. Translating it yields CSASRLAGPDTQYF.